The following is a T cell receptor (beta chain) sequence with its context. It has no known antigen specificity. No much larger clonotype is one base removed from it; base qualities were not supplied. First-strand cDNA was synthesized using Superscript III and a set of TRAV- and TRBV-specific primers, so that both TCRalpha and TCRbeta chains were covered. TCRs were amplified with Phusion for approximately 19 PCR cycles using a constant-region primer together with the adapter attached to the V primers. Isolated mRNA was amplified with the MessageAmp II aRNA Amplification Kit, using an approximately 17-hour in vitro transcription at 37°C. The Dynabeads mRNA DIRECT Purification Kit was used to isolate the mRNA for TCR sequencing. A second approximately 23-cycle Phusion PCR added indexed Illumina adapters, and products were purified with AMPure XP beads. On the study's bioinformatics: Using custom Perl scripts, TCR sequences encoding the same protein were pooled, out-of-frame sequences were removed, and the abundance of each clonotype was computed. The analysis excluded TCR sequences that were supported by just one read. Repertoire metrics included Shannon entropy, Gini index, clonality, richness, and frequency of TCRs shared between repertoires. TCRdb passed the public sequencing reads through fastp at Q25 and MiXCR, retaining productive beta sequences. Rows are unified per CDR3 protein, each entry keeping the most common DNA and genes. TCRdb's processing, not the authors', yielded these V and J calls. This sample is represented by around 13,000 distinct CDR3 sequences; roughly 60% of them were singletons. 6% to 8.5% of the sample belongs to the ten largest clones.

Donors were enrolled in RACIN, a single-arm phase I dose-escalation trial in which nivolumab, ipilimumab, aspirin, low-dose cyclophosphamide and low-dose radiotherapy were combined. Eligible patients had advanced, TIL-negative solid tumors. These data come from a study of low-dose radiotherapy and immunotherapy resistance in tumors (dated by TCRdb to 2022 to 2024). Background on the whole study: In Cohort 1, each fraction delivered 0.5 Gy every 2 weeks, and the prescribed total PTV dose was 6.5 Gy. Cyclophosphamide 200 mg/m2 was administered intravenously every two weeks, one day before each radiation and immunotherapy administration. Nivolumab and ipilimumab were both given intravenously, with nivolumab at a 240 mg flat dose every two weeks and ipilimumab at 1 mg/kg every six weeks. No randomization into treatment groups was done for the people taking part in the trial. Eight patients were included in the translational analysis, namely three from the first dose cohort plus the first five from the second dose cohort. Starting on cycle 1 day 1, patients took 300 mg of aspirin by mouth once a day for four cycles. Patients in Cohort 2 were given 1 Gy per fraction every two weeks, for a total of 13 Gy across 26 weeks.

Its CDR3 holds 15 amino acids, cysteine through phenylalanine. Left in the record is the CDR3 DNA by itself, 45 bases read in frame from the first base. Trimmed from V: 3 bases; trimmed from J: 0 bases; junction bases lacking a gene match: 1. CDR1 and CDR2 are read off the germline V gene as MRHNA and SNTAGT. The TCR was taken from a human donor with advanced metastatic prostate, ovarian, gallbladder or colorectal cancer (not recorded which). This table probably holds off-target reads from a library built for another chain. Recombination linked TRBV6-4 to TRBJ2-1; 8 bases in the junction line up with TRBD2. The DNA reads as follows: TGTGCCAGCAGTGAACGGGAGGGCTCCTACAATGAGCAGTTCTTC. This is translated as CASSEREGSYNEQFF.